Listed below are T cell receptor beta chains from one sample, sequenced in a study of sequential checkpoint blockade in melanoma. Some clones are missing from TCRdb's copy, which holds only in-frame ones; the method was immunoSEQ multiplex PCR. This sample yields 4,900 or so clones, of which 34% are seen a single time; approximately 12% belongs to the top ten. Sequences were derived from tumor tissue (inferred from file names), sampled from a patient given nivolumab and ipilimumab in sequence. The source of these receptors is a human donor with melanoma. The CDR3 runs from the conserved cysteine through the conserved F or W. The order of the fields is D gene, V gene, J gene, CDR3 protein. The D gene is left open where the match is weak.

d_call: -; v_call: TRBV7-4; j_call: TRBJ1-4; cdr3_aa: CASSSGPSGKLFF
d_call: TRBD1; v_call: TRBV18; j_call: TRBJ1-1; cdr3_aa: CASSPLGQGRYTEAFF
d_call: TRBD2; v_call: TRBV11-3; j_call: TRBJ2-1; cdr3_aa: CASSLGLAADNEQFF
d_call: -; v_call: TRBV7-1; j_call: TRBJ1-1; cdr3_aa: CARSLASDTEAFF
d_call: -; v_call: TRBV10-3; j_call: TRBJ1-2; cdr3_aa: CAISELTTGGNGYTF
d_call: TRBD1; v_call: TRBV5-1; j_call: TRBJ1-2; cdr3_aa: CASSQTGGWNGYTF
d_call: TRBD2; v_call: TRBV29-1; j_call: TRBJ2-3; cdr3_aa: CSVGLAGADTQYF
d_call: -; v_call: TRBV5-1; j_call: TRBJ1-2; cdr3_aa: CASSLGATGYGYTF
d_call: TRBD1; v_call: TRBV11-3; j_call: TRBJ1-2; cdr3_aa: CASSSDRGSLGYTF
d_call: -; v_call: TRBV9; j_call: TRBJ1-6; cdr3_aa: CASVEARSYNSPLHF
d_call: -; v_call: TRBV6-8; j_call: TRBJ1-2; cdr3_aa: CASSYSPGEGYTF
d_call: -; v_call: TRBV5-1; j_call: TRBJ1-4; cdr3_aa: CASSLGTAVNEKLFF
d_call: -; v_call: TRBV5-1; j_call: TRBJ1-2; cdr3_aa: CASGNIAGDIGYTF
d_call: -; v_call: TRBV2; j_call: TRBJ1-4; cdr3_aa: CASNLRGAPGEKLFF
d_call: -; v_call: TRBV5-1; j_call: TRBJ2-7; cdr3_aa: CASSLDAGRYEQYF
d_call: -; v_call: TRBV19; j_call: TRBJ2-7; cdr3_aa: CASSRDGRYEQYF
d_call: -; v_call: TRBV28; j_call: TRBJ2-5; cdr3_aa: CASSSNQGQETQYF
d_call: -; v_call: TRBV30; j_call: TRBJ2-3; cdr3_aa: CAWDVGGCGDTQYF
d_call: -; v_call: TRBV7-6; j_call: TRBJ1-1; cdr3_aa: CASSPGLTNTEAFF
d_call: -; v_call: TRBV6-8; j_call: TRBJ1-1; cdr3_aa: CASKTTSSTEAFF
d_call: TRBD2; v_call: TRBV6-9; j_call: TRBJ2-5; cdr3_aa: CASSYPRLAGLETQYF
d_call: TRBD2; v_call: TRBV5-1; j_call: TRBJ2-5; cdr3_aa: CASSLGGLGVETQYF
d_call: TRBD1; v_call: TRBV30; j_call: TRBJ2-5; cdr3_aa: CAWRQGGAQYF
d_call: -; v_call: TRBV6-8; j_call: TRBJ1-1; cdr3_aa: CASSYWGGAEAFF
d_call: TRBD2; v_call: TRBV19; j_call: TRBJ2-3; cdr3_aa: CASSIGRRGGTDTQYF
d_call: -; v_call: TRBV6-8; j_call: TRBJ1-5; cdr3_aa: CASSYFGTGSEPQHF